This TCR beta chain emerged from a study of blood T cell repertoires in COVID-19. Study as a whole: The origin of the acute and convalescent COVID-19 samples was the United States, Italy and Spain. The analysed material was cDNA or gDNA that came from T cells, B-cell-depleted T cells, or PBMCs.

The method was immunoSEQ multiplex PCR; TCRdb's version includes in-frame clones alone and lacks a portion of them. The sample shows roughly 90,000 clones, roughly four fifths of them seen only once. The table lists this clone with a few counts. Sequenced input: peripheral blood. The TCR sequence derives from a woman aged 70 to 79 with acute or convalescent COVID-19.

CDR3 coding DNA: TGTGCCAGCACCCCGGTGGGGAGAGAAGCTTTCTTT. This gives the protein CASTPVGREAFF. The chain uses TRBV5-5 and TRBJ1-1; D not certain. Between the trimmed V and J ends, which lost 6 bases and 8 bases, there was a span of 14 bases. This CDR3 region has 12 residues. Germline CDR1 SGHKS, CDR2 YYEKEE (reference sequence).